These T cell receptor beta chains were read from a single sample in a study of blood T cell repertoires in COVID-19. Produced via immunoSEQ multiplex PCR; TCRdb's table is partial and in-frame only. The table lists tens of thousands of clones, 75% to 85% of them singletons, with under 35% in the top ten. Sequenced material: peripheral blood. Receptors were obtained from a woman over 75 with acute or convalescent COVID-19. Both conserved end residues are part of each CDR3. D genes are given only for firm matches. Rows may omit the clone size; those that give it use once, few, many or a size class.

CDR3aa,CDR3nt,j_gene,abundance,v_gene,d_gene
CASRGFGYNSPLHF,TGTGCCAGCCGGGGTTTCGGCTATAATTCACCCCTCCACTTT,TRBJ1-6,-,TRBV3-1/TRBV3-2,-
CASSLRAGGTTDTQYF,TGTGCCAGCAGCTTAAGGGCAGGGGGAACCACAGATACGCAGTATTTT,TRBJ2-3,-,TRBV7-9,TRBD1
CASSQDWGGTSTDTQYF,TGTGCCAGCAGCCAAGATTGGGGCGGGACTAGCACAGATACGCAGTATTTT,TRBJ2-3,-,TRBV3-1/TRBV3-2,-
CSASGQGGETQYF,TGCAGCGCCTCGGGACAGGGGGGTGAGACCCAGTACTTC,TRBJ2-5,-,TRBV29-1,TRBD1
CASRDKTGATEAFF,TGTGCCAGCAGGGATAAGACAGGGGCCACTGAAGCTTTCTTT,TRBJ1-1,-,TRBV2,TRBD1
CASSSGQGTSPLHF,TGTGCCAGCAGTTCCGGACAGGGGACTTCACCCCTCCACTTT,TRBJ1-6,-,TRBV6-5,TRBD1
CASSQGGRPNYGYTF,TGTGCCAGCAGCCAAGGAGGCAGACCTAACTATGGCTACACCTTC,TRBJ1-2,-,TRBV3-1/TRBV3-2,-
CASSLGGGYNEQFF,TGCGCCAGCAGCTTGGGTGGCGGATACAATGAGCAGTTCTTC,TRBJ2-1,-,TRBV5-1,-
CASSSPAGGGGYTF,TGTGCCAGCAGTTCACCCGCGGGGGGCGGTGGCTACACCTTC,TRBJ1-2,-,TRBV27,-
CASSPRTGVNYGYTF,TGTGCCAGCAGCCCTCGGACAGGAGTTAACTATGGCTACACCTTC,TRBJ1-2,-,TRBV14,TRBD1
CASTTYRKNGLDTQYF,TGCGCCAGCACTACCTACAGGAAAAACGGGTTGGATACGCAGTATTTT,TRBJ2-3,-,TRBV10-1,-
CAWVRDRGKQYF,TGTGCCTGGGTCCGGGACAGGGGAAAGCAGTACTTC,TRBJ2-7,-,TRBV30,TRBD1
CASSVDVDGGKLFF,TGCGCCAGCAGCGTAGATGTGGACGGGGGAAAACTGTTTTTT,TRBJ1-4,-,TRBV5-1,-
CASSPTGGLTQYF,TGCGCCAGCAGCCCGACAGGGGGCTTGACCCAGTACTTC,TRBJ2-5,-,TRBV5-1,TRBD1
CASSLETSGHEQYF,TGTGCCAGCAGCTTGGAGACGAGCGGTCACGAGCAGTACTTC,TRBJ2-7,-,TRBV7-8,-
CASSPPWSGISYNEQFF,TGTGCCAGCTCACCACCGTGGTCGGGGATCTCCTACAATGAGCAGTTCTTC,TRBJ2-1,-,TRBV18,-
CASSLRGYLSTDTQYF,TGTGCCAGCAGCTTGCGAGGGTATCTAAGCACAGATACGCAGTATTTT,TRBJ2-3,-,TRBV11-2,-
CASRGGLAGGRNEQFF,TGTGCCAGCAGAGGGGGTTTAGCGGGAGGCCGAAATGAGCAGTTCTTC,TRBJ2-1,-,TRBV14,TRBD2
CASSLSGAGTNEKLFF,TGTGCCAGTAGCTTGAGTGGGGCAGGAACTAATGAAAAACTGTTTTTT,TRBJ1-4,-,TRBV19,-
CASGLLGATDTQYF,TGTGCTAGTGGTTTGCTGGGGGCGACAGATACGCAGTATTTT,TRBJ2-3,-,TRBV12-5,-
CASSSTGVTEAFF,TGTGCCAGCAGCTCGACAGGGGTCACTGAAGCTTTCTTT,TRBJ1-1,-,TRBV7-3,TRBD1
CASSVTGREGTQYF,TGTGCCAGCAGCGTAACCGGGAGGGAAGGTACGCAGTATTTT,TRBJ2-3,few,TRBV9,TRBD2
CASSHLQETQYF,TGTGCCAGCAGCCACCTCCAAGAGACCCAGTACTTC,TRBJ2-5,-,TRBV3-1/TRBV3-2,-
CASSQNRGLEKLFF,TGTGCCAGCAGCCAAAACAGGGGGCTTGAAAAACTGTTTTTT,TRBJ1-4,few,TRBV14,TRBD1
CASRQFGTEAFF,TGTGCCAGTAGACAATTCGGGACTGAAGCTTTCTTT,TRBJ1-1,-,TRBV19,-
CASRQISSYNSPLHF,TGTGCCAGCAGGCAGATAAGCTCCTATAATTCACCCCTCCACTTT,TRBJ1-6,-,TRBV6-5,-
CASRGGGPGAQYF,TGTGCCAGCCGAGGGGGGGGCCCCGGGGCCCAGTACTTC,TRBJ2-5,-,TRBV7-2,-
CASTGTGDSPLHF,TGTGCCAGCACCGGGACAGGGGATTCACCCCTCCACTTT,TRBJ1-6,-,TRBV2,TRBD1
CASSGEGRADTQYF,TGTGCCAGCAGCGGGGAGGGCCGGGCAGATACGCAGTATTTT,TRBJ2-3,-,TRBV9,TRBD2
CASSVGITSASTGELFF,TGTGCCAGCAGCGTAGGAATTACTAGCGCGAGCACCGGGGAGCTGTTTTTT,TRBJ2-2,-,TRBV9,TRBD2
CASSLRRGGENYEQYF,TGTGCCAGCAGCCTCAGAAGAGGGGGCGAGAACTACGAGCAGTACTTC,TRBJ2-7,-,TRBV3-1/TRBV3-2,TRBD1
CASSSSLLAGGSNEQFF,TGTGCCAGCAGTTCTTCCCTACTAGCGGGAGGGTCCAATGAGCAGTTCTTC,TRBJ2-1,-,TRBV27,TRBD2
CASGDTGDIEKLFF,TGTGCCAGCGGGGACACAGGGGACATCGAAAAACTGTTTTTT,TRBJ1-4,-,TRBV6-5,TRBD1
CASSHPGLTSYNEQFF,TGCGCCAGCAGCCACCCGGGACTAACCTCCTACAATGAGCAGTTCTTC,TRBJ2-1,-,TRBV4-1,TRBD2
CASSIRRGYQPQHF,TGTGCCAGTAGTATCCGCAGGGGGTATCAGCCCCAGCATTTT,TRBJ1-5,-,TRBV19,TRBD1
CASSRTGTDENIQYF,TGTGCCAGCAGCCGAACCGGGACAGATGAAAACATTCAGTACTTC,TRBJ2-4,-,TRBV4-2,TRBD1
CASSSGQGETQYF,TGTGCCAGCAGCTCAGGACAGGGAGAGACCCAGTACTTC,TRBJ2-5,few,TRBV7-3,TRBD1
CASSSPPLSAAEFF,TGTGCCAGCAGTTCACCTCCCCTATCTGCGGCTGAGTTCTTC,TRBJ2-1,-,TRBV28,-
CASSLGGRGETQYF,TGTGCCAGCAGCTTAGGCGGCAGGGGAGAGACCCAGTACTTC,TRBJ2-5,-,TRBV7-8,-
CASSALLAGGPYEQYF,TGTGCCAGCAGCGCCTTACTAGCGGGAGGACCTTACGAGCAGTACTTC,TRBJ2-7,-,TRBV11-3,TRBD2
CASSLDTHSPLHF,TGTGCCAGCAGCCTCGACACTCACTCACCCCTCCACTTT,TRBJ1-6,-,TRBV5-4,-
CAWSPQGINEKLFF,TGTGCCTGGTCTCCTCAGGGGATAAATGAAAAACTGTTTTTT,TRBJ1-4,-,TRBV30,-